The entry below gives a single T cell receptor (beta chain) sequence along with its context. Using immunoSEQ multiplex PCR, the repertoire was profiled, and TCRdb retains in-frame clones only, with some absent. The data show roughly 73,000 clones, about four fifths seen once. The data derive from a study of blood T cell repertoires in COVID-19. The wider study: Samples came from the United States, Italy and Spain, spanning acute and convalescent COVID-19.

The specimen sequenced was peripheral blood. This clonotype was obtained from a woman aged 65 to 85 with acute or convalescent COVID-19.

This chain's CDR3 is CASSPGGLAGVSGELFF. CDR3 coding DNA: TGTGCCAGCAGCCCGGGGGGTCTAGCGGGAGTGTCCGGGGAGCTGTTTTTT. The chain employs TRBV9 and TRBJ2-2; 10 bases are shared with TRBD2. Germline values: CDR1 SGDLS, CDR2 YYNGEE. The CDR3 length is 17 residues. V was clipped by 4 bases and J by 6 bases; unmatched bases: 12. The variable domain in full, with the rest retrieved from reference TRBV9 and TRBJ2-2, is DSGVTQTPKHLITATGQRVTLRCSPRSGDLSVYWYQQSLDQGLQFLIQYYNGEERAKGNILERFSAQQFPDLHSELNLSSLELGDSALYFCASSPGGLAGVSGELFFGEGSRLTVL.